This section outlines one T cell receptor (beta chain) sequence together with its context. This entry is derived from a study of blood T cell repertoires in COVID-19. Study information: T cells, B-cell-depleted T cells, or PBMCs provided the cDNA or gDNA that served as material.

Source study methods: Reference gene primer amplification gave estimated nucleated cell counts. Assay used: immunoSEQ multiplex PCR; TCRdb lists only in-frame clones, some missing. The D gene and trimming were derived from the DNA, and the V and J assignments and clone size from that table. The sample lists about 76,000 clones, 88% occurring once. Per the germline V gene, CDR1 is SGHTA and CDR2 is FQGNSA. V was clipped by 7 bases and J by 5 bases; unmatched bases: 8. The CDR3 sequence is 13 residues long. This TCR was sampled from a man aged 50 to 59 with active COVID-19. Source material: peripheral blood. The chain is built from TRBV7-2 and TRBJ2-7; 7 positions match TRBD1. In DNA form, the CDR3 reads TGTGCCAGCAAAAGTACAGGGGTAAACGAGCAGTACTTC. This encodes CASKSTGVNEQYF.